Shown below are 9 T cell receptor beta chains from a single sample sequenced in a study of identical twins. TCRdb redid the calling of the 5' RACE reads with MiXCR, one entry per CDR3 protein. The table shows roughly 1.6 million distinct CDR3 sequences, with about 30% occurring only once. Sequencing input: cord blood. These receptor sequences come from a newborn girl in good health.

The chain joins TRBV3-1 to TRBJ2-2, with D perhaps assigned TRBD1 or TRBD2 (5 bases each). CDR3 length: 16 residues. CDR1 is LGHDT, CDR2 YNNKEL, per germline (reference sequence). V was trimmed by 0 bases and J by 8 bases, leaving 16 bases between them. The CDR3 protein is CASSQDLGTPGGELFF. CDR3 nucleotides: TGTGCCAGCAGCCAAGACCTAGGGACCCCAGGTGGGGAGCTGTTTTTT.

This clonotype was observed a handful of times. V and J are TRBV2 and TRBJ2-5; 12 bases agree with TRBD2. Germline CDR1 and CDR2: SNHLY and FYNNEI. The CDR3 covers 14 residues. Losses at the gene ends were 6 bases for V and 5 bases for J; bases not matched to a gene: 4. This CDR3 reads CASRAGTSGETQYF. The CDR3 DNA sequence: TGTGCCAGCAGAGCTGGGACTAGCGGGGAGACCCAGTACTTC.

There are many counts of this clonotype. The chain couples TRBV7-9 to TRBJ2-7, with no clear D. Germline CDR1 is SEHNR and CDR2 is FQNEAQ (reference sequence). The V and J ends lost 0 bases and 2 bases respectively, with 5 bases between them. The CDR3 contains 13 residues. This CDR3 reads CASSLASTYEQYF. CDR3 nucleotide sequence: TGTGCCAGCAGCTTAGCGTCAACCTACGAGCAGTACTTC.

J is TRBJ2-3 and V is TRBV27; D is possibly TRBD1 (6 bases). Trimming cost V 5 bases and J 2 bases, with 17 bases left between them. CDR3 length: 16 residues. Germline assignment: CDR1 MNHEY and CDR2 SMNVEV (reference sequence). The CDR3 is CASSLTGSIATDTQYF. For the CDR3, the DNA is TGTGCCAGCAGTCTGACAGGCTCTATTGCCACAGATACGCAGTATTTT.

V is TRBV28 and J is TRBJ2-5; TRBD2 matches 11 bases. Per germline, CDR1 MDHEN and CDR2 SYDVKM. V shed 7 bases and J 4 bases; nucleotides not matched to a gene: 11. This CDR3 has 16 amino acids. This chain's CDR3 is CASTSILAGARETQYF. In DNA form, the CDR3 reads TGTGCCAGCACCTCTATACTAGCGGGAGCACGAGAGACCCAGTACTTC.

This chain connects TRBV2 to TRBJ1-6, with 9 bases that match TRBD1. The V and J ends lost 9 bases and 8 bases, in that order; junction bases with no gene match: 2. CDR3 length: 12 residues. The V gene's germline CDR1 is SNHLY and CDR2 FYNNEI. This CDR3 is CARRTGDSPLHF. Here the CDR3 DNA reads TGTGCCAGACGGACAGGGGATTCACCCCTCCACTTT. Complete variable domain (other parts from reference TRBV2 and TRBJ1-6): EPEVTQTPSHQVTQMGQEVILRCVPISNHLYFYWYRQILGQKVEFLVSFYNNEISEKSEIFDDQFSVERPDGSNFTLKIRSTKLEDSAMYFCARRTGDSPLHFGNGTRLTVT.

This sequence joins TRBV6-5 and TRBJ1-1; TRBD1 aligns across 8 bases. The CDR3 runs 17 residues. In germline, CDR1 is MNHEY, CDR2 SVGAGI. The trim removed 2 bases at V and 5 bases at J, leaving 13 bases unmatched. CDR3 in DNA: TGTGCCAGCAGTTACCCTATCCTCACAGGGGGTATAACTGAAGCTTTCTTT. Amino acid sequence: CASSYPILTGGITEAFF.

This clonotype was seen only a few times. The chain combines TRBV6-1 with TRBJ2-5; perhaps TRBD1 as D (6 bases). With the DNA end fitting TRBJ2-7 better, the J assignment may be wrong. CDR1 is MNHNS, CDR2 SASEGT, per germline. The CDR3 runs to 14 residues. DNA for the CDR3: TGTGCCAGCAGTGACCCCAGGGGCAGTGCCGAGCAGTACTTC. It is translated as CASSDPRGSAEQYF.

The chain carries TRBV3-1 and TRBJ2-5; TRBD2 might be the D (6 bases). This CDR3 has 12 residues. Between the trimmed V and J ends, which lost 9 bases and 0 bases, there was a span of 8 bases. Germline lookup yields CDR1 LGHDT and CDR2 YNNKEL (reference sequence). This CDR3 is CARVADQETQYF. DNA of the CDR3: TGTGCCAGAGTAGCGGACCAAGAGACCCAGTACTTC.